The sequence of this T cell receptor beta chain was determined in a study of blood T cell repertoires in COVID-19. Study details: COVID-19 samples, acute and convalescent, were from the United States, Italy and Spain. PBMCs, B-cell-depleted T cells, or T cells provided the cDNA or gDNA that made up the material.

CDR1 WSHSY and CDR2 SAAADI come from the germline V gene. With 3 bases removed from V and 6 bases from J, the gap between germline ends came to 11 bases. The length of the CDR3 is 13 residues. In the authors' methods: Nucleated cell counts were estimated from reference gene primer amplification. Clones were sequenced by immunoSEQ multiplex PCR, and TCRdb holds only the in-frame ones, with some missing. V, J and clone size reflect that table, while D and trimming were determined from the DNA. The sample has 140,000 to 150,000 clones; about 74% are singletons. The TCR originated in a man aged 50-60 years with acute or convalescent COVID-19. Sequencing was done on a sample of peripheral blood. The chain joins TRBV10-2 to TRBJ1-2; tentatively, D is TRBD1 (6 bases). The CDR3 DNA reads TGCGCCAGCAGTGATAGGACAGTGGATGGCTACACCTTC. Translated: CASSDRTVDGYTF.